This TCR beta chain was found in a study of tissue T cells after allogeneic stem cell transplantation. A word on this clone: The germline and genes are mouse ones.

Only in-frame clones appear in the TCRdb table, and some are missing; sequencing was by immunoSEQ multiplex PCR. The sample shows some 22,000 clones, roughly three quarters of them seen only once. The source is a female BALB/c mouse in good health. The MHC haplotype recorded for the strain is H2-d. Sequencing input: blood.

CDR3 DNA (partial): TGTGCCAGCAGCTTACTGGGGGGGCGCGACCAAGACACCCAGTAC. Protein sequence: CASSLLGGRDQDTQY. The complete CDR3 protein is CASSLLGGRDQDTQYF. The rearrangement uses TRBV3 and TRBJ2-5, with 10 bases identical to TRBD2. The CDR3 goes on 1 residue after the read ends, and that part is filled in from the germline J gene. Germline trimming cut 2 bases from V and 1 base from J; bases unmatched to any gene: 3. In germline, CDR1 is SNHLY, CDR2 FYNGKV (reference sequence). CDR3 length equals 16 residues.